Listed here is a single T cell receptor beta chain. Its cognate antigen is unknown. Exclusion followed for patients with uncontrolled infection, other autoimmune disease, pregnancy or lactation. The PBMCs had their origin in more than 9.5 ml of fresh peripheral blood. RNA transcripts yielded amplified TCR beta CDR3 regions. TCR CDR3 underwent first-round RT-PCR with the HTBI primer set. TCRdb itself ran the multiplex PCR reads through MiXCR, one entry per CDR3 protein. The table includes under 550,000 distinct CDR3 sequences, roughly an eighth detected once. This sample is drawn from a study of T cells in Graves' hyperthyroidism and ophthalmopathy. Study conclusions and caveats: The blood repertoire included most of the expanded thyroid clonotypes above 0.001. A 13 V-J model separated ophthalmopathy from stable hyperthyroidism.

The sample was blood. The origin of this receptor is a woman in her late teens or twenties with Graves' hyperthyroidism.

CDR3 sequence reads: CASSPDDRLYSNQPQHF. DNA for the CDR3: TGTGCCAGCAGCCCCGACGACCGCCTCTATAGCAATCAGCCCCAGCATTTT. The chain recombines TRBV11-2 with TRBJ1-5; the D is unclear. The CDR3 runs 17 residues. Trimming shortened V by 5 bases and J by 0 bases, and 17 bases separated the two germline ends. CDR1 is SGHAT and CDR2 is FQNNGV in the germline V gene.